Presented here are 15 T cell receptor beta chains from one specimen sequenced in a study of blood T cells in healthy people across ages. The authors ran a second PCR of about 6 to 12 cycles using a sample-barcoded 5' primer and a J-beta primer mix. TCRdb reanalysed the 5' RACE reads using MiXCR and keeps one entry per CDR3 protein. The table has 1.5 million to 2 million distinct CDR3 sequences, 49% seen once. Sequencing was done on a sample of blood. The receptor source for this set is a woman aged 40-49 years in good health.

This chain uses TRBV20-1 with TRBJ2-7; tentatively, D is TRBD2 (5 bases). The J call may be wrong; the DNA end is better matched by TRBJ2-5. Germline loops: CDR1 DFQATT, CDR2 SNEGSKA (reference sequence). The CDR3 sequence is 13 residues long. Here the CDR3 DNA reads TGCAGTGCTCAGATGGACTTGGGGGAGACCCAGTACTTC. Protein sequence: CSAQMDLGETQYF.

The chain combines TRBV3-1 with TRBJ2-7; D ambiguous. With 0 bases removed from V and 0 bases from J, the gap between germline ends came to 9 bases. The CDR3 sequence is 15 residues long. Germline V CDR1 and CDR2: LGHDT, YNNKEL (reference sequence). CDR3 loop: CASSQEPRASYEQYF. The CDR3 region has the DNA TGTGCCAGCAGCCAAGAACCAAGGGCCTCCTACGAGCAGTACTTC.

This clonotype was found a few times. The V and J genes are TRBV28 and TRBJ2-4, with D uncertain. This CDR3 has 16 residues. V was clipped by 4 bases and J by 2 bases, with 15 bases between them. Looked up from germline, CDR1 is MDHEN and CDR2 is SYDVKM. The CDR3 protein is CASSSAVREPKNIQYF. The DNA of the CDR3 is TGTGCCAGCAGTTCGGCGGTTAGGGAACCCAAAAACATTCAGTACTTC.

The gene calls are TRBV3-1 and TRBJ1-5; D is undetermined. The CDR3 has 15 amino acids. Germline CDR1 and CDR2: LGHDT and YNNKEL (reference sequence). V lost 1 base to trimming and J lost 1 base, with 8 bases between them. Here the CDR3 DNA reads TGTGCCAGCAGCCAAGCAACAGTGAGCAATCAGCCCCAGCATTTT. Translating it yields CASSQATVSNQPQHF.

The rearrangement links TRBV12-3 or TRBV12-4 to TRBJ2-7; D is possibly TRBD2 (6 bases). V was cut by 7 bases and J by 2 bases, with 15 bases left in between. The CDR3 spans 14 residues. CDR3 region: CASKTREQPYEQYF. The CDR3 DNA follows: TGTGCCAGCAAAACCCGGGAGCAGCCCTACGAGCAGTACTTC.

The CDR3: CSVGRISASDTQYF. As DNA, the CDR3 is TGCAGCGTTGGTAGGATCAGCGCTTCAGATACGCAGTATTTT. The V and J genes are TRBV29-1 and TRBJ2-3; D not certain. The CDR3 is 14 amino acids. Between the trimmed V and J ends, which lost 4 bases and 4 bases, there was a span of 15 bases. Germline V lookup: CDR1 SQVTM, CDR2 ANQGSEA.

Here the CDR3 reads CASSMTGLGYEQYF. For the CDR3, the DNA is TGCGCCAGCAGCATGACAGGGTTAGGGTACGAGCAGTACTTC. The rearrangement uses TRBV5-1 and TRBJ2-7; TRBD1 matches at 7 bases. Germline CDR1 and CDR2: SGHRS and YFSETQ. CDR3 length: 14 residues. Unmatched junction bases numbered 8, after V lost 4 bases and J lost 4 bases. Full variable domain (outside the CDR3, taken from reference TRBV5-1 and TRBJ2-7): KAGVTQTPRYLIKTRGQQVTLSCSPISGHRSVSWYQQTPGQGLQFLFEYFSETQRNKGNFPGRFSGRQFSNSRSEMNVSTLELGDSALYLCASSMTGLGYEQYFGPGTRLTVT.

The chain uses TRBV29-1 and TRBJ2-1; no reliable D call. CDR3 size: 13 residues. V lost 5 bases, J lost 3 bases, and 11 bases lay in between. Germline CDR1 and CDR2: SQVTM and ANQGSEA. DNA for the CDR3: TGCAGCGTTAAGTCTTCGCGCTACAATGAGCAGTTCTTC. Encoded protein: CSVKSSRYNEQFF.

The rearrangement joins TRBV7-9 to TRBJ2-7; 9 bases agree with TRBD1. The CDR3 loop spans 12 amino acids. Trimming removed 6 bases from V and 5 bases from J; junction bases left unmatched: 2. The V gene's germline CDR1 is SEHNR and CDR2 FQNEAQ (reference sequence). The DNA of the CDR3 is TGTGCCAGCAGTGGACAGGGGCACGAGCAGTACTTC. This codes for CASSGQGHEQYF.

This clonotype was observed once. This chain links TRBV14 with TRBJ1-2; 9 bases line up with TRBD1. This CDR3 comprises 16 residues. Germline V gene lookup returns CDR1 SGHDN and CDR2 FVKESK. Germline trimming cut 2 bases from V and 2 bases from J; bases unmatched to any gene: 6. CDR3 sequence (DNA): TGTGCCAGCAGCCAACGTGGGACAGGGAAGAACTATGGCTACACCTTC. Its translation: CASSQRGTGKNYGYTF.

This chain joins TRBV28 and TRBJ1-2; D gene uncertain. The V gene lost 6 bases and the J gene lost 1 base, with 12 bases spanning the gap. Germline CDR1 reads MDHEN; CDR2 reads SYDVKM. The CDR3 extends over 14 amino acids. The CDR3 DNA is TGTGCCAGCAGACCCGCCCTGGGTAACTATGGCTACACCTTC. Amino acid sequence: CASRPALGNYGYTF.

This clonotype was detected only a few times. The V gene is TRBV12-3 or TRBV12-4, the J gene TRBJ1-6; D is possibly TRBD1 (5 bases). The V and J ends lost 8 bases and 5 bases respectively, with 13 bases between them. The CDR3 sequence is 14 residues long. CDR3 in amino acids: CASRPGRDNSPLHF. For the CDR3, the DNA is TGTGCCAGCCGACCGGGGCGGGATAATTCACCCCTCCACTTT.

The chain employs TRBV11-2 and TRBJ1-2; D is unresolved. The ends were cut back, 3 bases at V and 4 bases at J, with 15 bases in the middle. This CDR3 has 15 residues. CDR1 is SGHAT and CDR2 is FQNNGV in the germline V gene. CDR3 loop: CASSLNAPSPYGYTF. In DNA form, the CDR3 reads TGTGCCAGCAGCTTGAATGCGCCATCTCCCTATGGCTACACCTTC.

The chain carries TRBV6-1 and TRBJ2-4, with TRBD1 identical over 9 bases. Judging by the DNA end, TRBJ2-7 fits better; the J call may be wrong. The CDR3 contains 14 residues. CDR1 and CDR2 (germline): MNHNS, SASEGT. CDR3 sequence: CASSGRTGEDEQYF. The CDR3 bases are TGTGCCAGCAGTGGGCGGACAGGGGAGGACGAGCAGTACTTC.

This clonotype showed up just a few times. V and J are TRBV6-2 or TRBV6-3 and TRBJ1-2; D is possibly TRBD1 (6 bases). Trimming removed 6 bases at V and 3 bases at J, with 20 bases between. CDR3 length equals 16 residues. CDR1 MNHEY and CDR2 SVGEGT come from the germline V gene. CDR3 sequence reads: CASSSTATGQDYGYTF. The CDR3 DNA reads TGTGCCAGCAGCTCCACAGCTACAGGGCAGGACTATGGCTACACCTTC.